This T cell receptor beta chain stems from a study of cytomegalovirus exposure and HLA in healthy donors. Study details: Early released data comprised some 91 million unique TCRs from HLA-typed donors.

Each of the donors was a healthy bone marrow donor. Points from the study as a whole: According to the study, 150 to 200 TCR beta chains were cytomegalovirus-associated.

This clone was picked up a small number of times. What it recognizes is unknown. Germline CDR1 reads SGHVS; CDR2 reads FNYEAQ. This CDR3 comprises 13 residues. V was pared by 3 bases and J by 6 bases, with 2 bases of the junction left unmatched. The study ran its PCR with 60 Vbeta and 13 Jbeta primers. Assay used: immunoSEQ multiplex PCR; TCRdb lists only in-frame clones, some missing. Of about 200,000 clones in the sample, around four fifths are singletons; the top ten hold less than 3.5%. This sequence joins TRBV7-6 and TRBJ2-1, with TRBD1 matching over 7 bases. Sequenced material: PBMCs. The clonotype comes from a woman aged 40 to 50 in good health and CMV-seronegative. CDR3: CASSFGTANEQFF. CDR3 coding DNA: TGTGCCAGCAGCTTCGGGACAGCCAATGAGCAGTTCTTC.